The clone carrying this T cell receptor (beta chain) was detected once. Assay used: immunoSEQ multiplex PCR; TCRdb lists only in-frame clones, some missing. This sample yields about 82,000 clones, of which 87% are seen a single time; 4.5% to 6.5% belongs to the top ten. Urothelial carcinoma affected the patients, and it was locally advanced or metastatic. This entry belongs to a study of PD-L1 blockade in urothelial cancer. From germline, CDR1 is SGHDT and CDR2 YYEEEE. This CDR3 spans 18 amino acids. The V and J ends lost 1 base and 0 bases respectively, with 19 bases between them. This clonotype was sampled from a woman in her 70s with urothelial cancer. The chain uses TRBV5-6 and TRBJ1-2; D is perhaps TRBD1 (6 bases). The specimen comprised PBMCs, sampled around atezolizumab (anti-PD-L1) treatment. The CDR3 protein is CASSLLGTGPTSNYGYTF. Here the CDR3 DNA reads TGTGCCAGCAGCTTGCTTGGAACAGGGCCGACATCTAACTATGGCTACACCTTC.